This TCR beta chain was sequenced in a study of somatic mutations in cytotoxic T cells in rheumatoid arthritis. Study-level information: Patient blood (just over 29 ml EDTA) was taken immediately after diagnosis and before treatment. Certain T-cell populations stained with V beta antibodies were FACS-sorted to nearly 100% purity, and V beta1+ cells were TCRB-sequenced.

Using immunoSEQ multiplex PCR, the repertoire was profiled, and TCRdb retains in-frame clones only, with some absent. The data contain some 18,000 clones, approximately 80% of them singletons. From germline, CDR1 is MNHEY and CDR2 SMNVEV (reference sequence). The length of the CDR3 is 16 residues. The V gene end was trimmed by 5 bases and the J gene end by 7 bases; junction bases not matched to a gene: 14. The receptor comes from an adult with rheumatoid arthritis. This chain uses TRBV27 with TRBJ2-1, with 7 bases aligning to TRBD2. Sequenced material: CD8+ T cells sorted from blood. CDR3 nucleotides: TGTGCCAGCAGTAATAGCGGGCAACCCTTGGGGAATGAGCAGTTCTTC. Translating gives CASSNSGQPLGNEQFF.